The 2 T cell receptor beta chains listed next were all sequenced from one sample in a study of control samples from healthy donors and cancer patients. Generated by immunoSEQ multiplex PCR, the TCRdb table keeps only in-frame clones and is missing some. The table shows approximately 100,000 clones, with approximately 84% occurring only once. The source material was PBMCs. These receptors all stem from a man between 65 and 79 years old with lung cancer.

This clone has only a few counts. The rearrangement links TRBV14 to TRBJ1-2; D is possibly TRBD1 (5 bases). V was cut by 0 bases and J by 8 bases, with 19 bases left in between. CDR3 length: 16 amino acids. The V gene's germline CDR1 is SGHDN and CDR2 FVKESK. For the CDR3, the DNA is TGTGCCAGCAGCCAAGATCTTGGAGGGGAGGAGCGAGGCTACACCTTC. This sequence encodes CASSQDLGGEERGYTF. Variable domain in full (rest from reference TRBV14 and TRBJ1-2): EAGVTQFPSHSVIEKGQTVTLRCDPISGHDNLYWYRRVMGKEIKFLLHFVKESKQDESGMPNNRFLAERTGGTYSTLKVQPAELEDSGVYFCASSQDLGGEERGYTFGSGTRLTVV.

The chain has TRBV7-6 and TRBJ2-7; 11 bases are a match to TRBD2. Unmatched junction bases numbered 9, after V lost 5 bases and J lost 3 bases. This CDR3 has 16 amino acids. CDR1 SGHVS and CDR2 FNYEAQ come from the germline V gene. In nucleotides, the CDR3 is TGTGCCAGCAGCGCCCGTCTAGCGGGGGGCCTCTACGAGCAGTACTTC. Translation gives CASSARLAGGLYEQYF.